This is a list of T cell receptor beta chains from one sample in a study of Ad26.COV2.S vaccination and SARS-CoV-2 variants. The assay was immunoSEQ multiplex PCR, and TCRdb's table has in-frame clones only and misses some. The sample lists 440,000 or so clones, roughly 91% occurring once. Sample: peripheral blood, taken in a trial of Ad26.COV2.S vaccine versus placebo. These receptors were taken from a person between 18 and 65 years old who received the Ad26.COV2.S COVID-19 vaccine or a placebo. Both conserved end residues are part of each CDR3. D genes are given only for firm matches. Some rows have no size entry. The others give once, few or many, or a class for an expanded clone.

d_gene: -
v_gene: TRBV7-2
j_gene: TRBJ2-2
abundance: -
CDR3aa: CASHSGAYAAGELFF
CDR3nt: TGTGCCAGCCACAGTGGGGCCTACGCGGCCGGGGAGCTGTTTTTT

d_gene: TRBD2
v_gene: TRBV11-2
j_gene: TRBJ2-3
abundance: -
CDR3aa: CASSRWTSWGVPDTQYF
CDR3nt: TGTGCCAGCAGCCGTTGGACTAGCTGGGGGGTCCCAGATACGCAGTATTTT

d_gene: -
v_gene: TRBV5-6
j_gene: TRBJ2-4
abundance: once
CDR3aa: CASSFRAGAKNIQYF
CDR3nt: TGTGCCAGCAGCTTTAGAGCGGGAGCCAAAAACATTCAGTACTTC

d_gene: -
v_gene: TRBV10-3
j_gene: TRBJ2-7
abundance: -
CDR3aa: CAISESRGYSYEQYF
CDR3nt: TGTGCCATCAGTGAGTCGCGGGGCTATTCCTACGAGCAGTACTTC

d_gene: TRBD1
v_gene: TRBV6-5
j_gene: TRBJ1-3
abundance: -
CDR3aa: CASSSTGGRNTIYF
CDR3nt: TGTGCCAGCAGTTCCACAGGGGGACGAAACACCATATATTTT

d_gene: -
v_gene: TRBV20-1
j_gene: TRBJ2-7
abundance: -
CDR3aa: CSVRSQKGQYF
CDR3nt: TGCAGTGTTAGGTCGCAGAAGGGGCAGTACTTC

d_gene: -
v_gene: TRBV28
j_gene: TRBJ1-2
abundance: -
CDR3aa: CASSEQGNGYTF
CDR3nt: TGTGCCAGCAGTGAACAGGGAAATGGCTACACCTTC

d_gene: -
v_gene: TRBV7-9
j_gene: TRBJ2-1
abundance: -
CDR3aa: CASSPGGTHEQFF
CDR3nt: TGTGCCAGCAGCCCAGGTGGTACCCATGAGCAGTTCTTC

d_gene: TRBD2
v_gene: TRBV5-4
j_gene: TRBJ2-2
abundance: -
CDR3aa: CASSLIAGGNTGELFF
CDR3nt: TGTGCCAGCAGCTTGATCGCGGGAGGGAACACCGGGGAGCTGTTTTTT

d_gene: TRBD1
v_gene: TRBV28
j_gene: TRBJ2-7
abundance: -
CDR3aa: CASRGTGNDHEQYF
CDR3nt: TGTGCCAGCAGGGGGACAGGGAACGACCACGAGCAGTACTTC

d_gene: TRBD1
v_gene: TRBV5-1
j_gene: TRBJ2-7
abundance: -
CDR3aa: CASSVTGTSYEQYF
CDR3nt: TGCGCCAGCAGCGTGACAGGGACAAGCTACGAGCAGTACTTC

d_gene: -
v_gene: TRBV4-3
j_gene: TRBJ2-7
abundance: -
CDR3aa: CASSQVAGQGIHEQYF
CDR3nt: TGCGCCAGCAGCCAAGTAGCGGGACAGGGCATCCACGAGCAGTACTTC

d_gene: TRBD2
v_gene: TRBV5-1
j_gene: TRBJ2-4
abundance: -
CDR3aa: CASSLYGSGPKLAKNIQYF
CDR3nt: TGCGCCAGCAGCTTGTATGGTAGCGGGCCAAAACTAGCCAAAAACATTCAGTACTTC

d_gene: -
v_gene: TRBV19
j_gene: TRBJ1-6
abundance: few
CDR3aa: CATNQGGNSPLHF
CDR3nt: TGTGCCACTAACCAGGGAGGGAATTCACCCCTCCACTTT

d_gene: -
v_gene: TRBV5-1
j_gene: TRBJ2-3
abundance: -
CDR3aa: CASTVETSRSTDTQYF
CDR3nt: TGCGCCAGCACGGTGGAAACTAGCCGAAGCACAGATACGCAGTATTTT

d_gene: -
v_gene: TRBV2
j_gene: TRBJ2-7
abundance: -
CDR3aa: CASSELAVYYEQYF
CDR3nt: TGTGCCAGCAGTGAGTTGGCAGTTTACTACGAGCAGTACTTC

d_gene: -
v_gene: TRBV5-4
j_gene: TRBJ2-3
abundance: -
CDR3aa: CASSQGPNTDTQYF
CDR3nt: TGTGCCAGCAGCCAGGGGCCGAACACAGATACGCAGTATTTT

d_gene: TRBD1
v_gene: TRBV9
j_gene: TRBJ1-2
abundance: -
CDR3aa: CASSRDRDNYGYTF
CDR3nt: TGTGCCAGCAGCAGGGACAGGGATAACTATGGCTACACCTTC

d_gene: TRBD1
v_gene: TRBV27
j_gene: TRBJ1-6
abundance: few
CDR3aa: CASSFDTGVSPLHF
CDR3nt: TGTGCCAGCAGTTTTGATACAGGGGTTTCACCCCTCCACTTT

d_gene: -
v_gene: TRBV20-1
j_gene: TRBJ2-1
abundance: -
CDR3aa: CSASLDWEQFF
CDR3nt: TGCAGTGCTAGCTTGGATTGGGAGCAGTTCTTC

d_gene: -
v_gene: TRBV30
j_gene: TRBJ2-7
abundance: -
CDR3aa: CAWNGLLGSYEQYF
CDR3nt: TGTGCCTGGAATGGGCTTTTGGGCTCCTACGAGCAGTACTTC

d_gene: TRBD1
v_gene: TRBV25-1
j_gene: TRBJ1-1
abundance: few
CDR3aa: CASIRQGAMNTEAFF
CDR3nt: TGTGCCAGCATCAGACAGGGGGCTATGAACACTGAAGCTTTCTTT

d_gene: -
v_gene: TRBV5-3
j_gene: TRBJ2-7
abundance: many
CDR3aa: CARSLDRRRYEQYF
CDR3nt: TGTGCCAGAAGCTTGGATCGGCGACGCTACGAGCAGTACTTC

d_gene: -
v_gene: TRBV10-3
j_gene: TRBJ2-1
abundance: -
CDR3aa: CATKGGGSYNEQFF
CDR3nt: TGTGCCACCAAGGGAGGAGGCTCCTACAATGAGCAGTTCTTC

d_gene: -
v_gene: TRBV6-5
j_gene: TRBJ2-7
abundance: -
CDR3aa: CASSHPGTYEQYF
CDR3nt: TGTGCCAGCAGCCACCCAGGGACCTACGAGCAGTACTTC

d_gene: TRBD1
v_gene: TRBV7-6
j_gene: TRBJ1-4
abundance: -
CDR3aa: CASSPGTAYNEKLFF
CDR3nt: TGTGCCAGCAGCCCCGGGACAGCCTATAATGAAAAACTGTTTTTT

d_gene: TRBD1
v_gene: TRBV27
j_gene: TRBJ1-2
abundance: -
CDR3aa: CASSWAGGAGGYTF
CDR3nt: TGTGCCAGCAGTTGGGCAGGGGGCGCCGGGGGCTACACCTTC

d_gene: -
v_gene: TRBV5-3
j_gene: TRBJ2-1
abundance: -
CDR3aa: CARSNDRPYNEQFF
CDR3nt: TGTGCCAGAAGCAATGACAGACCCTACAATGAGCAGTTCTTC

d_gene: -
v_gene: TRBV12-3/TRBV12-4
j_gene: TRBJ2-7
abundance: -
CDR3aa: CASSPLGSYEQYF
CDR3nt: TGTGCCAGCAGTCCCCTGGGCTCCTACGAGCAGTACTTC

d_gene: -
v_gene: TRBV7-9
j_gene: TRBJ1-1
abundance: once
CDR3aa: CASSHGRNTEAFF
CDR3nt: TGTGCCAGCAGCCACGGACGGAACACTGAAGCTTTCTTT

d_gene: -
v_gene: TRBV5-8
j_gene: TRBJ2-7
abundance: -
CDR3aa: CASSTGYIVTYEQYF
CDR3nt: TGTGCCAGCAGCACGGGCTACATAGTAACCTACGAGCAGTACTTC

d_gene: TRBD2
v_gene: TRBV6-2/TRBV6-3
j_gene: TRBJ2-1
abundance: -
CDR3aa: CASSYGLPDQAGVANEQFF
CDR3nt: TGTGCCAGCAGTTACGGACTACCCGACCAAGCGGGAGTTGCCAATGAGCAGTTCTTC

d_gene: TRBD2
v_gene: TRBV11-2
j_gene: TRBJ2-7
abundance: once
CDR3aa: CASSSLAGGVKYF
CDR3nt: TGTGCCAGCAGCTCTCTAGCGGGAGGAGTGAAGTACTTC

d_gene: -
v_gene: TRBV7-2
j_gene: TRBJ2-2
abundance: -
CDR3aa: CASSGLNTGELFF
CDR3nt: TGTGCCAGCAGTGGGTTGAACACCGGGGAGCTGTTTTTT

d_gene: -
v_gene: TRBV4-3
j_gene: TRBJ1-1
abundance: -
CDR3aa: CTSSQVYTEAFF
CDR3nt: TGCACCAGCAGCCAAGTCTACACTGAAGCTTTCTTT

d_gene: -
v_gene: TRBV7-2
j_gene: TRBJ1-1
abundance: -
CDR3aa: CASSLNQGNTEAFF
CDR3nt: TGTGCCAGCAGCTTAAATCAGGGGAACACTGAAGCTTTCTTT

d_gene: -
v_gene: TRBV6-5
j_gene: TRBJ2-3
abundance: once
CDR3aa: CASSYRPGGTDTQYF
CDR3nt: TGTGCCAGCAGTTACCGGCCAGGGGGGACCGATACGCAGTATTTT

d_gene: TRBD1
v_gene: TRBV6-2/TRBV6-3
j_gene: TRBJ2-1
abundance: -
CDR3aa: CASSIWTGGSNEQFF
CDR3nt: TGTGCCAGCAGCATCTGGACAGGGGGCTCAAATGAGCAGTTCTTC

d_gene: TRBD1
v_gene: TRBV25-1
j_gene: TRBJ2-2
abundance: -
CDR3aa: CASEDRVHGELFF
CDR3nt: TGTGCCAGCGAAGACAGGGTCCACGGGGAGCTGTTTTTT

d_gene: -
v_gene: TRBV19
j_gene: TRBJ2-5
abundance: -
CDR3aa: CASSAWTEEETQYF
CDR3nt: TGTGCCAGTAGTGCATGGACAGAAGAAGAGACCCAGTACTTC

d_gene: -
v_gene: TRBV14
j_gene: TRBJ1-5
abundance: -
CDR3aa: CASSQDSRRTSDSNQPQHF
CDR3nt: TGTGCCAGCAGCCAAGATAGTCGACGGACTAGTGATAGCAATCAGCCCCAGCATTTT

d_gene: TRBD2
v_gene: TRBV6-6
j_gene: TRBJ2-5
abundance: -
CDR3aa: CATAVGGSKETQYF
CDR3nt: TGTGCCACCGCCGTCGGCGGGAGTAAGGAGACCCAGTACTTC